The 27 T cell receptor beta chains below come from one sample, sequenced in a study of T cells after yellow fever vaccination. TCRdb reprocessed the 5' RACE reads with MiXCR, giving one entry per CDR3 protein. The repertoire holds 450,000 to 600,000 distinct CDR3 sequences, with 17% as singletons. The material sequenced was PBMCs, taken less than 6 days after the first yellow fever vaccination. These receptors came from a man aged 18 to 35 who received the YFV17D yellow fever vaccine.

The V and J genes are TRBV10-3 and TRBJ2-5, with 7 bases fitting TRBD1. CDR3 length: 12 amino acids. The junction had 1 base not matched to a gene; V was cut back by 4 bases and J by 5 bases. CDR1 is ENHRY, CDR2 SYGVKD, per germline. The CDR3 protein is CAISVQGETQYF. DNA for the CDR3: TGTGCCATCAGTGTACAGGGGGAGACCCAGTACTTC.

The gene calls are TRBV24-1 and TRBJ2-1; 9 nucleotides line up with TRBD1. The germline V gene encodes CDR1 KGHDR and CDR2 SFDVKD. The CDR3 runs to 15 residues. Trimming cost V 3 bases and J 9 bases; bases outside gene matches: 8. The CDR3 DNA reads TGTGCCACCAGTGATCCCGGACAGGGGTCGACTGAGCAGTTCTTC. Translating it yields CATSDPGQGSTEQFF.

This clonotype was found a few times. The chain combines TRBV28 with TRBJ1-4, with D possibly TRBD1 on 6 matching bases. Per the germline V gene, CDR1 is MDHEN and CDR2 is SYDVKM. The CDR3 loop spans 14 amino acids. V was pared by 10 bases and J by 5 bases, with 17 bases between. The CDR3 DNA sequence: TGTGCCACCTACTCGGGGGGCCGGAATGAAAAACTGTTTTTT. The encoded protein is CATYSGGRNEKLFF.

The chain employs TRBV6-1 and TRBJ1-1, with 7 bases that match TRBD1. The junction had 6 bases not matched to a gene; V was cut back by 6 bases and J by 2 bases. Germline V lookup: CDR1 MNHNS, CDR2 SASEGT. This CDR3 has 14 amino acids. The DNA of the CDR3 is TGTGCCAGCAGCAACAGGGGAGGAAACACTGAAGCTTTCTTT. Translation: CASSNRGGNTEAFF.

This clonotype has more than one count but fewer than ten. V usage is TRBV7-6 and J usage is TRBJ1-5; 7 positions match TRBD1. J lost 4 bases, V lost 3 bases, and 3 bases had no gene match. CDR1 and CDR2 (germline): SGHVS, FNYEAQ. This CDR3 is built from 14 residues. The CDR3 loop is CASSLRGRNQPQHF. CDR3 in DNA: TGTGCCAGCAGCTTGAGGGGGCGGAATCAGCCCCAGCATTTT.

At least ten counts were recorded for this clonotype. CDR3 sequence: CASSLFLGLNTEAFF. The CDR3 DNA reads as TGTGCCAGCAGCTTGTTCTTGGGATTGAACACTGAAGCTTTCTTT. The chain recombines TRBV5-5 with TRBJ1-1, with no clear D. The CDR3 spans 15 residues. The ends were cut back, 1 base at V and 0 bases at J, with 10 bases in the middle. CDR1 and CDR2 (germline): SGHKS, YYEKEE (reference sequence).

The CDR3 nucleotides are TGTGCCAGCAGTAAGGGAACAGGGGGCTCTTCACCCCTCCACTTT. This gives the protein CASSKGTGGSSPLHF. V and J are TRBV28 and TRBJ1-6; TRBD1 aligns across 9 bases. CDR1 MDHEN and CDR2 SYDVKM come from the germline V gene. The CDR3 is made up of 15 amino acids. V was clipped by 5 bases and J by 9 bases; unmatched bases: 8.

This clonotype was counted only a few times. This sequence joins TRBV7-9 and TRBJ1-2, with D unclear. The CDR3 loop spans 13 amino acids. Germline lookup yields CDR1 SEHNR and CDR2 FQNEAQ (reference sequence). With 2 bases removed from V and 4 bases from J, the gap between germline ends came to 8 bases. The chain's CDR3 is CASSLNGVYGYTF. The CDR3 DNA is TGTGCCAGCAGCTTAAATGGGGTCTATGGCTACACCTTC.

This clonotype was recorded many times. This chain uses TRBV11-2 with TRBJ2-7, with D hard to call. V was cut by 2 bases and J by 6 bases, with 8 bases left in between. Germline CDR1 SGHAT, CDR2 FQNNGV. The CDR3 contains 12 residues. CDR3 loop: CASSLPGCEQYF. The CDR3 nucleotides are TGTGCCAGCAGCTTACCTGGGTGCGAGCAGTACTTC.

A few counts support this clonotype. The chain links TRBV20-1 to TRBJ2-3, with 11 bases matching TRBD2. After removal of 6 bases from V and 3 bases from J, the junction contained 11 bases not matched to a gene. CDR1 and CDR2 from the germline V gene are DFQATT and SNEGSKA (reference sequence). The CDR3 totals 16 residues. The CDR3 loop reads CSAMITSGGITDTQYF. The CDR3 DNA is TGCAGTGCCATGATAACTAGCGGGGGAATTACAGATACGCAGTATTTT.

The sample holds a few counts of this clonotype. The chain joins TRBV5-6 to TRBJ1-2; a possible D gene is TRBD1 (6 bases). CDR3 length equals 13 residues. Germline values: CDR1 SGHDT, CDR2 YYEEEE. Trimming shortened V by 1 base and J by 3 bases, and 7 bases separated the two germline ends. CDR3 sequence (DNA): TGTGCCAGCAGCTTGTCAGGGGACTATGGCTACACCTTC. Protein product: CASSLSGDYGYTF. The full variable domain, in which reference TRBV5-6 and TRBJ1-2 provide the parts outside the CDR3, is DAGVTQSPTHLIKTRGQQVTLRCSPKSGHDTVSWYQQALGQGPQFIFQYYEEEERQRGNFPDRFSGHQFPNYSSELNVNALLLGDSALYLCASSLSGDYGYTFGSGTRLTVV.

This chain joins TRBV27 and TRBJ2-3; perhaps TRBD1 as D (6 bases). The CDR3 runs 15 residues. Trimming took 6 bases from V and 2 from J, leaving 15 bases between them. Per the germline V gene, CDR1 is MNHEY and CDR2 is SMNVEV (reference sequence). The CDR3 reads CASSSGQTATDTQYF. The CDR3 DNA reads TGTGCCAGCAGCTCCGGACAGACCGCCACAGATACGCAGTATTTT.

This chain connects TRBV7-9 to TRBJ1-4; 12 bases map to TRBD1. The CDR3 totals 16 residues. The ends lost 8 bases at V and 0 bases at J; junction bases unmatched: 4. Germline CDR1 is SEHNR and CDR2 is FQNEAQ (reference sequence). The CDR3 sequence is CASRGQGAATNEKLFF. The CDR3 bases are TGTGCCAGCCGGGGACAGGGGGCTGCAACTAATGAAAAACTGTTTTTT.

This clonotype was seen a handful of times. The genes are TRBV10-2 and TRBJ2-5; possibly TRBD2 for D (5 bases). Germline loops: CDR1 WSHSY, CDR2 SAAADI. This CDR3 has 13 amino acids. Trimming left V 4 bases short and J 5 bases short, with 11 bases between. DNA of the CDR3: TGCGCCAGCAGTGTCGGGGAGATGGAGACCCAGTACTTC. Protein sequence: CASSVGEMETQYF.

This chain joins TRBV10-3 and TRBJ2-3; D not resolved. Between the trimmed V and J ends, which lost 10 bases and 4 bases, there was a span of 15 bases. CDR3 length: 13 residues. Germline V gives CDR1 ENHRY, CDR2 SYGVKD. The CDR3, as DNA: TGTGCCACCCGGACCCCCTCGGCAGATACGCAGTATTTT. This gives the protein CATRTPSADTQYF.

This clonotype was seen repeatedly, ten times or more. V usage is TRBV7-2 and J usage is TRBJ1-5, with TRBD1 as a possible D gene (5 bases). Deletions cut 3 bases from V and 7 bases from J, with 7 bases between. The CDR3 loop spans 12 amino acids. Germline CDR1 SGHTA, CDR2 FQGNSA. The CDR3: CASSFGGQPQHF. CDR3 coding DNA: TGTGCCAGCAGCTTCGGGGGGCAGCCCCAGCATTTT.

This rearrangement joins TRBV10-3 to TRBJ2-7; 10 positions agree with TRBD2. CDR1 ENHRY and CDR2 SYGVKD come from the germline V gene. The junction had 4 bases not matched to a gene; V was cut back by 6 bases and J by 5 bases. The CDR3 sequence is 13 residues long. The CDR3 loop reads CAIRAGTSDEQYF. In DNA form, the CDR3 reads TGTGCCATCAGAGCCGGGACTAGCGACGAGCAGTACTTC.

The chain links TRBV7-9 to TRBJ2-7; tentatively, D is TRBD1 (6 bases). The germline CDR1 and CDR2 sequences are SEHNR and FQNEAQ (reference sequence). With 8 bases removed from V and 2 bases from J, the gap between germline ends came to 10 bases. The CDR3 has 12 residues. The CDR3, as DNA: TGTGCCAGCGGGCCAGGGGCCTACGAGCAGTACTTC. This gives the protein CASGPGAYEQYF. Full variable domain (outside the CDR3, taken from reference TRBV7-9 and TRBJ2-7): DTGVSQNPRHKITKRGQNVTFRCDPISEHNRLYWYRQTLGQGPEFLTYFQNEAQLEKSRLLSDRFSAERPKGSFSTLEIQRTEQGDSAMYLCASGPGAYEQYFGPGTRLTVT.

The chain couples TRBV9 to TRBJ2-7, with TRBD1 matching over 7 bases. Germline V gives CDR1 SGDLS, CDR2 YYNGEE. The CDR3 contains 15 residues. J gave up 4 bases and V 0 bases, and 7 bases lay outside the gene matches. DNA of the CDR3: TGTGCCAGCAGCGTAGCCGGGACAGCGGCGTACGAGCAGTACTTC. It encodes CASSVAGTAAYEQYF.

V gene TRBV7-9 combines with J gene TRBJ2-5; 10 bases agree with TRBD1. V was pared by 1 base and J by 5 bases, with 7 bases of the junction left unmatched. CDR3 length: 16 amino acids. CDR1 and CDR2 (germline): SEHNR, FQNEAQ (reference sequence). The CDR3 here is CASSLGETGGTETQYF. The CDR3 bases are TGTGCCAGCAGCTTAGGGGAGACAGGGGGCACGGAGACCCAGTACTTC.

The chain has TRBV5-4 and TRBJ1-1; D not certain. The CDR3 length is 16 residues. The V end lost 0 bases, the J end lost 0 bases, and 12 bases lay between the germline ends. CDR1 and CDR2 from the germline V gene are SGHNT and YYREEE (reference sequence). CDR3 in DNA: TGTGCCAGCAGCTTGGGTTACACTAACATGAACACTGAAGCTTTCTTT. Its protein product is CASSLGYTNMNTEAFF.

The chain is built from TRBV9 and TRBJ2-2; TRBD1 matches at 7 bases. The germline gives CDR1 SGDLS, CDR2 YYNGEE. The CDR3 covers 15 residues. Losses at the gene ends were 6 bases for V and 4 bases for J; bases not matched to a gene: 9. CDR3 region: CASKRGLGFTGELFF. The CDR3 region has the DNA TGTGCCAGCAAAAGGGGGCTGGGGTTCACCGGGGAGCTGTTTTTT.

Only a few counts were recorded for this clonotype. The genes are TRBV7-9 and TRBJ1-2, with D possibly being TRBD1 (6 bases). The germline V and J ends were trimmed by 5 bases and 5 bases, with 12 bases remaining between them. CDR1 and CDR2 from the germline V gene are SEHNR and FQNEAQ (reference sequence). The length of the CDR3 is 13 residues. The CDR3 coding sequence is TGTGCCAGCAGCCCCGGGGGCTGGTATGGCTACACCTTC. Translating it yields CASSPGGWYGYTF.

In DNA, the CDR3 is TGTGCCAGCAGCTTACAGGCTATACATTCACCCCTCCACTTT. It translates to CASSLQAIHSPLHF. The chain couples TRBV6-5 to TRBJ1-6, with D perhaps matching TRBD1 (5 bases). This CDR3 is 14 amino acids long. Germline assignment: CDR1 MNHEY and CDR2 SVGAGI. Trimming took off 6 bases at V and 8 bases at J, with 14 bases between the two ends.

This clonotype was recorded a few times. The chain employs TRBV3-1 and TRBJ2-1; D gene ambiguous. Germline values: CDR1 LGHDT, CDR2 YNNKEL (reference sequence). The CDR3 loop spans 13 amino acids. Between the trimmed V and J ends, which lost 1 base and 6 bases, there was a span of 7 bases. CDR3 sequence reads: CASSQASSNEQFF. In DNA, the CDR3 is TGTGCCAGCAGCCAAGCAAGCTCCAATGAGCAGTTCTTC.

This clonotype was recorded at least ten times. The CDR3 is CASSLNTNYGYTF. CDR3 bases: TGTGCCAGCAGTTTAAACACGAACTATGGCTACACCTTC. The J gene is TRBJ1-2, the V gene TRBV12-3 or TRBV12-4; D gene unclear. This CDR3 is 13 amino acids long. Trimming shortened V by 2 bases and J by 2 bases, and 6 bases separated the two germline ends.

V and J are TRBV5-1 and TRBJ2-5; D is ambiguous. Trimming left V 1 base short and J 2 bases short, with 9 bases between. There are 14 residues in the CDR3. CDR1 is SGHRS, CDR2 YFSETQ, per germline. Here the CDR3 reads CASSLIDIQETQYF. In DNA, the CDR3 is TGCGCCAGCAGCTTGATCGACATACAAGAGACCCAGTACTTC.